These 30 T cell receptor beta chains were all obtained from the same sample, sequenced in a study of T-cell memory formation after mild COVID-19. Each CDR3 protein gets one entry after TCRdb re-called the 5' RACE reads with MiXCR. Here the sample spans just under 550,000 distinct CDR3 sequences, around 20% being singletons. Sequencing was performed on PBMCs or a T cell subset sorted from them (not recorded which). All receptors derive from an adult woman who had mild COVID-19 (a few samples of this study predate the infection). Cell type and time point are not known.

This clonotype has a handful of counts. For the CDR3, the DNA is TGCGCCAGCAGCCCCAACACAGGGGGAGGAACCTACGAGCAGTACTTC. It yields the protein CASSPNTGGGTYEQYF. The chain carries TRBV4-1 and TRBJ2-7; 8 nucleotides match TRBD1. Germline V gene lookup returns CDR1 MGHRA and CDR2 YSYEKL. This CDR3 is built from 16 residues. V lost 4 bases to trimming and J lost 2 bases; unmatched junction nucleotides: 10.

This chain links TRBV5-1 with TRBJ1-1, with 12 bases aligning to TRBD1. Germline-derived CDR1 and CDR2 are SGHRS and YFSETQ. V was clipped by 4 bases and J by 5 bases; unmatched bases: 6. This CDR3 spans 15 amino acids. The CDR3 region is CASSLGTGGRTEAFF. As DNA, the CDR3 is TGCGCCAGCAGCCTCGGGACAGGGGGCCGAACTGAAGCTTTCTTT.

CDR3 residues: CASSQSTGGHYEQYF. The CDR3 coding sequence is TGTGCCAGCAGCCAATCGACAGGGGGACACTACGAGCAGTACTTC. This rearrangement joins TRBV16 to TRBJ2-7; TRBD1 matches 9 bases. Germline V gene lookup returns CDR1 KGHSY and CDR2 FQNENV. J was trimmed by 3 bases and V by 0 bases; bases with no gene match: 3. The CDR3 has 15 residues.

This clonotype was counted only a few times. The chain couples TRBV4-1 to TRBJ2-7, with 7 bases that match TRBD2. Looked up from germline, CDR1 is MGHRA and CDR2 is YSYEKL. The CDR3 has 15 amino acids. With 2 bases clipped from V and 7 bases from J, the junction kept 11 bases outside the gene matches. The DNA for the CDR3 is TGCGCCAGCAGCCAAAGGGGCGGGAGTCGTTGGGAGCAGTACTTC. Amino acids: CASSQRGGSRWEQYF.

This clonotype was recorded many times. The germline gene is not matched at one end of the junction; a read error may be the cause. The CDR3 loop is CASSLGTGNQPQHF. CDR3 DNA: TGCGCCAGCAGCTTGGGGACAGGTAATCAGCCCCAGCATTTT. The chain has TRBV12-3 or TRBV12-4 and TRBJ1-5; 8 bases agree with TRBD1. The CDR3 runs to 14 residues.

This rearrangement joins TRBV2 to TRBJ2-6, with a possible D match to TRBD1 (6 bases). Germline CDR1 SNHLY, CDR2 FYNNEI. The V and J ends lost 5 bases and 0 bases respectively, with 8 bases between them. The CDR3 sequence is 15 residues long. In DNA, the CDR3 is TGTGCCAGCAGTAGGGGGTACTCTGGGGCCAACGTCCTGACTTTC. This codes for CASSRGYSGANVLTF.

The rearrangement uses TRBV18 and TRBJ1-2; D call uncertain. This CDR3 comprises 13 residues. The germline V gene has CDR1 KGHSH and CDR2 LQKENI. V was pared by 0 bases and J by 4 bases, with 6 bases between. This CDR3 reads CASSPPNSYGYTF. The CDR3 region has the DNA TGTGCCAGCTCACCACCGAACAGCTATGGCTACACCTTC.

The chain combines TRBV7-9 with TRBJ2-7; D is possibly TRBD1 or TRBD2 (5 bases each). This CDR3 has 14 amino acids. Germline loops: CDR1 SEHNR, CDR2 FQNEAQ (reference sequence). Trimming left V 2 bases short and J 1 base short, with 9 bases between. In DNA, the CDR3 is TGTGCCAGCAGCTTACAGGGACGGTCCTACGAGCAGTACTTC. It is translated as CASSLQGRSYEQYF.

The sample holds a few counts of this clonotype. The rearrangement joins TRBV15 to TRBJ2-5, with D perhaps matching TRBD2 (6 bases). V gave up 4 bases and J gave up 1 base, with 10 bases separating them. The germline CDR1 and CDR2 sequences are LNHNV and YYDKDF (reference sequence). The CDR3 extends over 14 amino acids. DNA for the CDR3: TGTGCCACCAGCATGGCGGGGTCCCAAGAGACCCAGTACTTC. It translates to CATSMAGSQETQYF.

This clonotype came up a few times. This chain links TRBV10-3 with TRBJ2-4; no clear D gene. The CDR3 contains 12 residues. The V end lost 4 bases, the J end lost 5 bases, and 6 bases lay between the germline ends. The germline V gene encodes CDR1 ENHRY and CDR2 SYGVKD. CDR3 nucleotides: TGTGCCATCAGTGGTATACAAAACATTCAGTACTTC. Amino acids: CAISGIQNIQYF.

This clonotype was counted at least ten times. The rearrangement uses TRBV9 and TRBJ2-1; 7 positions agree with TRBD1. Per germline, CDR1 SGDLS and CDR2 YYNGEE. With V trimmed by 2 bases and J by 6 bases, 14 bases remained unmatched. CDR3 length: 17 amino acids. In nucleotides, the CDR3 is TGTGCCAGCAGCGTTACAGCTCGGACAGGACATGGCAATGAGCAGTTCTTC. This sequence encodes CASSVTARTGHGNEQFF.

The chain uses TRBV5-1 and TRBJ1-1, with D unresolved. CDR1 and CDR2 (germline): SGHRS, YFSETQ. Trimming left V 5 bases short and J 4 bases short, with 18 bases between. This CDR3 contains 15 residues. The CDR3 nucleotides are TGCGCCAGCAGGAGACCGGGAGCCGGGGTCACTGAAGCTTTCTTT. Its translation: CASRRPGAGVTEAFF.

This clonotype was counted a few times. V usage is TRBV5-1 and J usage is TRBJ1-1; weak D call: TRBD1 (6 bases). CDR3 length: 13 residues. From germline, CDR1 is SGHRS and CDR2 YFSETQ. Trimming shortened V by 3 bases and J by 5 bases, and 11 bases separated the two germline ends. CDR3 nucleotide sequence: TGCGCCAGCAGCTGGGGGGGGGCAACTGAAGCTTTCTTT. Amino acids: CASSWGGATEAFF.

This clonotype occurred a few times. V gene TRBV12-3 or TRBV12-4 combines with J gene TRBJ2-2; D remains unclear. Trimming shortened V by 2 bases and J by 4 bases, and 11 bases separated the two germline ends. The CDR3 contains 15 residues. The CDR3 region is CASSLLASSTGELFF. The CDR3 coding sequence is TGTGCCAGCAGTTTACTCGCGTCTAGCACCGGGGAGCTGTTTTTT.

This sequence joins TRBV11-3 and TRBJ1-1; D is undetermined. V lost 1 base and J lost 11, with 14 bases in between. The CDR3 is 13 amino acids. The germline V gene has CDR1 SGHNT and CDR2 YENEEA. The CDR3 nucleotides are TGTGCCAGCAGCTTAGCAACCGGTCTCGAGGCTTTCTTT. Its translation: CASSLATGLEAFF.

This sequence joins TRBV4-2 and TRBJ1-1; a weak D match, TRBD1 (5 bases). CDR3 length: 16 amino acids. Germline V gene data show CDR1 as LGHNA and CDR2 as YNFKEQ. V lost 3 bases and J lost 3, with 17 bases in between. The CDR3 DNA reads as TGTGCCAGCAGCCATCCCCAAGGAGGGGCGGACACTGAAGCTTTCTTT. It translates to CASSHPQGGADTEAFF.

This clonotype was detected only a few times. This sequence joins TRBV29-1 and TRBJ2-3, with D perhaps matching TRBD1 or TRBD2 (5 bases each). Germline V gene lookup returns CDR1 SQVTM and CDR2 ANQGSEA. Trimming cost V 2 bases and J 1 base, with 10 bases left between them. CDR3 size: 14 residues. The CDR3 nucleotides are TGCAGCGTTGAACTAGGGGACGGCACAGATACGCAGTATTTT. Residues: CSVELGDGTDTQYF.

This clonotype was found a few times. The CDR3 DNA reads TGTGCCAGCAGCTTACAACGGGCTCCCGGGGAGCTGTTTTTT. Translating gives CASSLQRAPGELFF. The rearrangement joins TRBV7-8 to TRBJ2-2; D gene unclear. Trimming shortened V by 2 bases and J by 6 bases, and 10 bases separated the two germline ends. CDR3 length: 14 residues. CDR1 and CDR2 from the germline V gene are SGHVS and FQNEAQ.

The V call is TRBV7-9, the J call TRBJ2-2; no clear D gene. The V and J ends lost 2 bases and 6 bases respectively, with 19 bases between them. The CDR3 extends over 17 amino acids. Germline V gene sequence: CDR1 SEHNR, CDR2 FQNEAQ (reference sequence). CDR3 amino acids: CASSLNRVFRMSGELFF. The CDR3 DNA follows: TGTGCCAGCAGCTTAAACCGAGTTTTCAGGATGTCCGGGGAGCTGTTTTTT.

The V gene is TRBV5-1, the J gene TRBJ1-1; TRBD1 might be the D (5 bases). CDR3 length: 15 residues. Germline-derived CDR1 and CDR2 are SGHRS and YFSETQ. V was trimmed by 3 bases and J by 4 bases, leaving 16 bases between them. The CDR3 loop reads CASSSGGGSATEAFF. In DNA form, the CDR3 reads TGCGCCAGCAGCTCCGGGGGGGGAAGTGCCACTGAAGCTTTCTTT.

Written as DNA, the CDR3 is TGCAGTGCTAGAGATGAGGGCCCGAACACTGAAGCTTTCTTT. It translates to CSARDEGPNTEAFF. V usage is TRBV20-1 and J usage is TRBJ1-1, with D hard to call. Germline CDR1 DFQATT, CDR2 SNEGSKA (reference sequence). Deletions cut 0 bases from V and 1 base from J, with 9 bases between. The CDR3 loop spans 14 amino acids.

This clonotype was seen a handful of times. This chain joins TRBV3-1 and TRBJ1-1; tentatively, D is TRBD1 (5 bases). This CDR3 spans 14 amino acids. The germline V gene has CDR1 LGHDT and CDR2 YNNKEL (reference sequence). V lost 4 bases and J 5 bases, leaving 14 bases between the germline ends. The DNA for the CDR3 is TGTGCCAGCAGCCGGAATTCGGGGGGAACTGAAGCTTTCTTT. This codes for CASSRNSGGTEAFF.

The table lists this clonotype with a few counts. The chain joins TRBV13 to TRBJ2-7; 9 bases are a match to TRBD1. The CDR3 spans 15 residues. J lost 3 bases, V lost 4 bases, and 7 bases had no gene match. CDR1 is PRHDT, CDR2 FYEKMQ, per germline (reference sequence). The CDR3 DNA is TGTGCCAGCAGCTCCCGGGACAGGGACCTCTACGAGCAGTACTTC. Translated: CASSSRDRDLYEQYF.

Many counts were recorded for this clonotype. This chain links TRBV6-2 or TRBV6-3 with TRBJ1-2; perhaps TRBD1 as D (6 bases). The ends were cut back, 2 bases at V and 11 bases at J, with 12 bases in the middle. Per the germline V gene, CDR1 is MNHEY and CDR2 is SVGEGT. This CDR3 region has 12 residues. The CDR3 loop reads CASSYHPGAYTF. CDR3 DNA: TGTGCCAGCAGTTACCACCCAGGGGCGTACACCTTC.

This chain links TRBV4-3 with TRBJ2-7, with 9 bases identical to TRBD2. Germline V lookup: CDR1 LGHNA, CDR2 YSLEER. Trimming took 3 bases from V and 2 from J; bases not matched to a gene: 2. CDR3 length equals 14 residues. The DNA of the CDR3 is TGCGCCAGCAGCCAGGCGGGAGGGGCCTACGAGCAGTACTTC. Protein sequence: CASSQAGGAYEQYF.

This clonotype came up a few times. The chain joins TRBV15 to TRBJ2-1; 11 bases map to TRBD2. The trim removed 0 bases at V and 6 bases at J, leaving 1 base unmatched. Germline assignment: CDR1 LNHNV and CDR2 YYDKDF (reference sequence). The CDR3 covers 15 residues. The CDR3 protein is CATSRDGTSGNEQFF. CDR3 nucleotides: TGTGCCACCAGCAGAGATGGGACTAGCGGCAATGAGCAGTTCTTC.

The J gene is TRBJ2-7, the V gene TRBV7-8; 14 nucleotides line up with TRBD2. The CDR3 consists of 17 residues. Germline V gene data show CDR1 as SGHVS and CDR2 as FQNEAQ. With 2 bases clipped from V and 0 bases from J, the junction kept 3 bases outside the gene matches. The CDR3 loop reads CASSLPGTSGGSYEQYF. The CDR3 coding sequence is TGTGCCAGCAGCTTACCTGGGACTAGCGGGGGCTCCTACGAGCAGTACTTC.

The CDR3 bases are TGTGCCAGCAGTGGTTCAGACACAGATACGCAGTATTTT. Its protein product is CASSGSDTDTQYF. The V call is TRBV6-1, the J call TRBJ2-3; no clear D gene. There are 13 residues in the CDR3. Trimming took off 4 bases at V and 2 bases at J, with 7 bases between the two ends. Per the germline V gene, CDR1 is MNHNS and CDR2 is SASEGT.

Only a few counts were recorded for this clonotype. This chain joins TRBV25-1 and TRBJ2-7; D is possibly TRBD1 (6 bases). CDR1 MGHDK and CDR2 SYGVNS come from the germline V gene. Trimming pared 3 bases from V and 1 base from J, leaving 10 bases between. CDR3 length: 14 residues. The CDR3: CASSDQGSSYEQYF. DNA for the CDR3: TGTGCCAGCAGTGATCAGGGGTCGTCCTACGAGCAGTACTTC.

The gene calls are TRBV7-2 and TRBJ2-7; TRBD2 is a possible D gene (6 bases). Germline-derived CDR1 and CDR2 are SGHTA and FQGNSA. V was cut by 5 bases and J by 0 bases, with 17 bases left in between. This CDR3 is 16 amino acids long. CDR3 protein: CASSPAGTRSSYEQYF. For the CDR3, the DNA is TGTGCCAGCAGCCCCGCCGGGACTCGGAGCTCCTACGAGCAGTACTTC.